This TCR beta chain was found in a study of blood T cell repertoires in COVID-19. Germline lookup yields CDR1 MNHEY and CDR2 SMNVEV (reference sequence). V lost 3 bases, J lost 3 bases, and 11 bases stayed unmatched. The CDR3 length is 17 residues. Profiled with immunoSEQ multiplex PCR; TCRdb holds only in-frame clones, not every one. The sample holds about 210,000 clones, about four fifths seen once. The receptor's source is a woman between 45 and 65 years old with acute or convalescent COVID-19. The source material was peripheral blood. This chain uses TRBV27 with TRBJ2-3; TRBD2 matches 8 bases. The CDR3 is CASSLTSATKRTDTQYF. The CDR3 DNA reads as TGTGCCAGCAGTTTGACTAGCGCCACAAAAAGGACAGATACGCAGTATTTT.